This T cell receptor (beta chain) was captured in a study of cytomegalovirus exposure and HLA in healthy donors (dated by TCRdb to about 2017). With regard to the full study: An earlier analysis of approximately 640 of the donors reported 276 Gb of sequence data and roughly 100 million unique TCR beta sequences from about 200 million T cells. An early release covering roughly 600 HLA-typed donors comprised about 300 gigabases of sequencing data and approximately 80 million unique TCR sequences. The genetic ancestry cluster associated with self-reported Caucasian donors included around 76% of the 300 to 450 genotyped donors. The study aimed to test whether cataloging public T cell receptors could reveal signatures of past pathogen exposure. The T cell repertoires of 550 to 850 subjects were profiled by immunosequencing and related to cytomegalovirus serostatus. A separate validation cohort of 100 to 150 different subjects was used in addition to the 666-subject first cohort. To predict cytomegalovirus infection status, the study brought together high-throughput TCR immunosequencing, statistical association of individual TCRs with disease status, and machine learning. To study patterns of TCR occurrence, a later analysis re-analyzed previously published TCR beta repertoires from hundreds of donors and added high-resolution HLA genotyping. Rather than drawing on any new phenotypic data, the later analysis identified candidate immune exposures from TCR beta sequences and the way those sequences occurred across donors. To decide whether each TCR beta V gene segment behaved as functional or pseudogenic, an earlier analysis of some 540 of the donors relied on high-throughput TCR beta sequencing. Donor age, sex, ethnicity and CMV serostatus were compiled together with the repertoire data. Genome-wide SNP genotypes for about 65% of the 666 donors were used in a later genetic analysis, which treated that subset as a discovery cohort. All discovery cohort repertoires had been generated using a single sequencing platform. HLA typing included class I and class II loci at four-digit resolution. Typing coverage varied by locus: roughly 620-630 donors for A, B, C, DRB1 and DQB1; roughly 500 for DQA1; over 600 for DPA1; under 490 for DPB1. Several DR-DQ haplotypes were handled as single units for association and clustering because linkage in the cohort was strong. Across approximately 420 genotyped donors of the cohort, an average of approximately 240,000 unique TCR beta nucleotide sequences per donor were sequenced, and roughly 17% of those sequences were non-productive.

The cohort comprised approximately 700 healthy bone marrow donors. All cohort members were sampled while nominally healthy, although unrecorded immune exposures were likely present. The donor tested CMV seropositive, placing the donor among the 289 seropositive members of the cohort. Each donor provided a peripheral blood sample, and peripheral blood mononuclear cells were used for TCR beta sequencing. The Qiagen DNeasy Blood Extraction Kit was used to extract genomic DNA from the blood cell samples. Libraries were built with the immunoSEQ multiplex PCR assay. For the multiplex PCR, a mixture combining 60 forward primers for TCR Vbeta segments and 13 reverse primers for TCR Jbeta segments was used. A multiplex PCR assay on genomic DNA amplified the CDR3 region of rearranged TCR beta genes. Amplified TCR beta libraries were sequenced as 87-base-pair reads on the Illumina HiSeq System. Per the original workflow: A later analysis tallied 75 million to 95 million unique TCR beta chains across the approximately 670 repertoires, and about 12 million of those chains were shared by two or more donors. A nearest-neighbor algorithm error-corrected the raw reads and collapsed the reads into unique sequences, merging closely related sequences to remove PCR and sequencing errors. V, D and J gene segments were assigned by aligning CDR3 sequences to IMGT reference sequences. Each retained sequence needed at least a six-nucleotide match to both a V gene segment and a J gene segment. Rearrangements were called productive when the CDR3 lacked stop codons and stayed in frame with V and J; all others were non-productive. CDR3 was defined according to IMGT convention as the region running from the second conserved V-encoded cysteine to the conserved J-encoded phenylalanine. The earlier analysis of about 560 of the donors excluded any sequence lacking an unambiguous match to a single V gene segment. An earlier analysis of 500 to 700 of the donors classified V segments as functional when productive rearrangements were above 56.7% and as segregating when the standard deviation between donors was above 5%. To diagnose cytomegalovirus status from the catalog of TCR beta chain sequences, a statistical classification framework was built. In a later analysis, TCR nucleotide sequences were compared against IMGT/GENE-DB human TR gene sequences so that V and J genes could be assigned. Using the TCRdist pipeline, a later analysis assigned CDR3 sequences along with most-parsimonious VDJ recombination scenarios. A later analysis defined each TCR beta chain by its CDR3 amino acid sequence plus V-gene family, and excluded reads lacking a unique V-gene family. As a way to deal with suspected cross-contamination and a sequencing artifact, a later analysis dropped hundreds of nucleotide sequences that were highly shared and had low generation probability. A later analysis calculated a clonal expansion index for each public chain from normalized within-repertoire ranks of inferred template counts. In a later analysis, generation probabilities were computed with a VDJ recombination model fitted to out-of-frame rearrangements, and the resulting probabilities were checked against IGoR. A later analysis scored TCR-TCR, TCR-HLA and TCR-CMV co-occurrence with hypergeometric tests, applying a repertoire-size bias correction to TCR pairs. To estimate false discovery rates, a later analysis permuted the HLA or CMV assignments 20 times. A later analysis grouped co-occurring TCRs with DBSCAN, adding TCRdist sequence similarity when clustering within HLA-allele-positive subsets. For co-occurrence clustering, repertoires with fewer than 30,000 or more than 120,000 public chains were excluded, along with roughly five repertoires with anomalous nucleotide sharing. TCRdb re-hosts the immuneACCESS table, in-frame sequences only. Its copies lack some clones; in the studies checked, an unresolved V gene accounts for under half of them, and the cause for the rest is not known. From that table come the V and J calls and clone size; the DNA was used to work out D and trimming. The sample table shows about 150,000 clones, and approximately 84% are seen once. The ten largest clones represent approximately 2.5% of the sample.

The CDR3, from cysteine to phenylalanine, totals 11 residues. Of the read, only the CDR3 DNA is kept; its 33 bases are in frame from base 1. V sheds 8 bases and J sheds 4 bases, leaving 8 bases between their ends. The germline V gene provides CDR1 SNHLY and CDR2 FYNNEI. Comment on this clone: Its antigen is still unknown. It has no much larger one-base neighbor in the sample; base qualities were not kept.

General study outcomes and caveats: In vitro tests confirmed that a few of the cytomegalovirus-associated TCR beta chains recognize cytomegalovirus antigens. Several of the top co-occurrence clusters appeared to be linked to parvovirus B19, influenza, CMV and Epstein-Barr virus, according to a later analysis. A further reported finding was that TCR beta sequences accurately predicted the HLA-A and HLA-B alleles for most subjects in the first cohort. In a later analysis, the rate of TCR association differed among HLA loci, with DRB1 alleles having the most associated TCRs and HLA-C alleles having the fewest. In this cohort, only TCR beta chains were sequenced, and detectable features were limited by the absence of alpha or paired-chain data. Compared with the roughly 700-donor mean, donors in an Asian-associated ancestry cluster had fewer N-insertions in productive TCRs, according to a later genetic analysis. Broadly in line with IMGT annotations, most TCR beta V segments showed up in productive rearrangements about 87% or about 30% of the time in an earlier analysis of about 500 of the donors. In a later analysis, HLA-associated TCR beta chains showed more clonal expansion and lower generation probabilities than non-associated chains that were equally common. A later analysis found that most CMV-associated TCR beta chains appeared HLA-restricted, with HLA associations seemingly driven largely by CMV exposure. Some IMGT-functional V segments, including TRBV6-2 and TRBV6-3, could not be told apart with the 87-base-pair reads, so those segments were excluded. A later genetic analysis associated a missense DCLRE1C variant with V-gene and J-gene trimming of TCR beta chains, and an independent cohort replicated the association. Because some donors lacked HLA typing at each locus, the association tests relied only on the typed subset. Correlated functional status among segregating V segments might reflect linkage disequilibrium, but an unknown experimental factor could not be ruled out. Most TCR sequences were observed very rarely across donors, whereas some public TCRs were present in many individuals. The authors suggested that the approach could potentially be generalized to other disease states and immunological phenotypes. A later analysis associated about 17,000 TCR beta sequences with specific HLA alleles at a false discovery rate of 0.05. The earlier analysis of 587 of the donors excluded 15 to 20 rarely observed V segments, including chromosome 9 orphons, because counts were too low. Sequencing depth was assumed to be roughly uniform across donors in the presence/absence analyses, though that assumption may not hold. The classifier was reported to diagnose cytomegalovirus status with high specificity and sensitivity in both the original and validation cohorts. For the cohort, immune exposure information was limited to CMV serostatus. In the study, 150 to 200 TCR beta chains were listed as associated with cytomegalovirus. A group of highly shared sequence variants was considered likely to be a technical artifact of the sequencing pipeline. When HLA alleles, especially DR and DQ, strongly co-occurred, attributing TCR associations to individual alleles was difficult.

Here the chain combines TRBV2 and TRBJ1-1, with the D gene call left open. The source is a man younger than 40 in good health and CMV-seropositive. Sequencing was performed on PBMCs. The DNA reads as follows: TGTGCCAGCCAAATGAGCACTGAAGCTTTCTTT. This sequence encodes CASQMSTEAFF. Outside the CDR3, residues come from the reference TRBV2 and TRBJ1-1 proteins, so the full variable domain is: EPEVTQTPSHQVTQMGQEVILRCVPISNHLYFYWYRQILGQKVEFLVSFYNNEISEKSEIFDDQFSVERPDGSNFTLKIRSTKLEDSAMYFCASQMSTEAFFGQGTRLTVV.